Presented here are 31 T cell receptor beta chains from one specimen sequenced in a study of T cell changes during pregnancy in multiple sclerosis. TCRdb's table, derived via immunoSEQ multiplex PCR, lists solely in-frame clones and lacks some. The sample carries 75,000 to 95,000 clones, roughly 90% recorded once. The starting material was peripheral blood, obtained in the first trimester of pregnancy. The receptors originated from a female donor in good health, enrolled as a control in a pregnancy study.

J is TRBJ1-1 and V is TRBV28, with 9 bases that match TRBD1. Germline assignment: CDR1 MDHEN and CDR2 SYDVKM. With 5 bases clipped from V and 1 base from J, the junction kept 5 bases outside the gene matches. The CDR3 runs to 15 residues. DNA of the CDR3: TGTGCCAGCAGTCCGGGGACAGGGAGGAACACTGAAGCTTTCTTT. The encoded protein is CASSPGTGRNTEAFF.

V gene TRBV5-1 combines with J gene TRBJ2-7; 7 bases fit TRBD1. J lost 2 bases, V lost 3 bases, and 5 bases had no gene match. Germline CDR1 SGHRS, CDR2 YFSETQ. The CDR3 is 14 residues long. CDR3 bases: TGCGCCAGCAGCTCCTACAGGGGAACCTACGAGCAGTACTTC. It specifies CASSSYRGTYEQYF.

This chain joins TRBV18 and TRBJ1-2, with D maybe TRBD1 (6 bases). The V and J ends lost 8 bases and 0 bases respectively, with 16 bases between them. The germline V gene encodes CDR1 KGHSH and CDR2 LQKENI. The CDR3 extends over 15 amino acids. The CDR3 here is CASRDNWNSNYGYTF. CDR3 in DNA: TGTGCCAGCCGGGACAACTGGAACTCTAACTATGGCTACACCTTC. The entire variable domain, with the rest obtained from reference TRBV18 and TRBJ1-2, is as follows: NAGVMQNPRHLVRRRGQEARLRCSPMKGHSHVYWYRQLPEEGLKFMVYLQKENIIDESGMPKERFSAEFPKEGPSILRIQQVVRGDSAAYFCASRDNWNSNYGYTFGSGTRLTVV.

The chain links TRBV12-5 to TRBJ2-3; maybe TRBD1 (6 bases). Germline V CDR1 and CDR2: LGHNT, FRNRAP. Trimming shortened V by 7 bases and J by 1 base, and 12 bases separated the two germline ends. The CDR3 totals 14 residues. The CDR3 is CASASGAGTDTQYF. The CDR3 nucleotides read TGTGCTAGTGCCTCAGGGGCTGGCACAGATACGCAGTATTTT.

The J gene is TRBJ2-1, the V gene TRBV5-1; TRBD2 agrees at 9 bases. V gave up 4 bases and J gave up 6 bases; unmatched junction bases: 11. The CDR3 sequence is 16 residues long. The germline V gene encodes CDR1 SGHRS and CDR2 YFSETQ. The CDR3 here is CASSHEVAGAGNEQFF. The CDR3 nucleotides read TGCGCCAGCAGCCATGAAGTAGCGGGAGCTGGCAATGAGCAGTTCTTC.

The rearrangement joins TRBV6-5 to TRBJ2-7, with 9 bases identical to TRBD2. CDR3 length: 15 residues. Germline trimming cut 2 bases from V and 4 bases from J; bases unmatched to any gene: 6. The germline V gene has CDR1 MNHEY and CDR2 SVGAGI. CDR3 DNA sequence: TGTGCCAGCAGTTACGAAGTTGCGGGAGGGTACGAGCAGTACTTC. It translates to CASSYEVAGGYEQYF.

The chain has TRBV10-3 and TRBJ1-2; 9 bases agree with TRBD1. CDR1 and CDR2 (germline): ENHRY, SYGVKD. CDR3 size: 14 residues. V shed 4 bases and J 4 bases; nucleotides not matched to a gene: 4. In DNA form, the CDR3 reads TGTGCCATCAGTGCAAGGGACAGGGCCTATGGCTACACCTTC. Residues: CAISARDRAYGYTF.

This rearrangement joins TRBV4-1 to TRBJ1-2; 9 bases match TRBD1. Germline loops: CDR1 MGHRA, CDR2 YSYEKL. The CDR3 loop spans 19 amino acids. The trim removed 3 bases at V and 7 bases at J, leaving 21 bases unmatched. The CDR3 bases are TGCGCCAGCAGCCATTCGGGATTGAGGACAGGGGCTAGCGCATCTGGCTACACCTTC. It is translated as CASSHSGLRTGASASGYTF.

The chain carries TRBV15 and TRBJ2-3, with D tentatively TRBD1 (6 bases). In germline, CDR1 is LNHNV, CDR2 YYDKDF (reference sequence). V gave up 5 bases and J gave up 9 bases, with 15 bases separating them. This CDR3 has 13 amino acids. The CDR3 sequence is CATSRATQGTQYF. Here the CDR3 DNA reads TGTGCCACCAGCCGGGCTACCCAGGGGACGCAGTATTTT.

V usage is TRBV7-9 and J usage is TRBJ2-2, with 9 bases matching TRBD1. Losses at the gene ends were 5 bases for V and 4 bases for J; bases not matched to a gene: 11. The CDR3 loop spans 17 amino acids. Germline V gene data show CDR1 as SEHNR and CDR2 as FQNEAQ (reference sequence). The CDR3 loop reads CASSQPTGTGSTGELFF. In DNA form, the CDR3 reads TGTGCCAGCAGCCAGCCTACCGGGACAGGGTCCACCGGGGAGCTGTTTTTT.

As regards this clone: The identical CDR3 is also encoded by other nucleotide sequences in the sample. The chain joins TRBV15 to TRBJ2-7; 8 bases map to TRBD1. With 0 bases clipped from V and 4 bases from J, the junction kept 2 bases outside the gene matches. The CDR3 loop spans 14 amino acids. Looked up from germline, CDR1 is LNHNV and CDR2 is YYDKDF (reference sequence). CDR3 nucleotide sequence: TGTGCCACCAGCAGAGACAGGGGGCTATACGAGCAGTACTTC. Translating gives CATSRDRGLYEQYF.

V and J are TRBV6-5 and TRBJ2-1; 10 nucleotides align to TRBD1. Germline V gives CDR1 MNHEY, CDR2 SVGAGI. The V and J ends lost 6 bases and 5 bases, in that order; junction bases with no gene match: 4. CDR3 length: 14 residues. CDR3 DNA: TGTGCCAGCAGGGACGACAGGGGGCACAATGAGCAGTTCTTC. Residues: CASRDDRGHNEQFF.

CDR3 amino acids: CASSSAGTGKRSEAFF. DNA of the CDR3: TGTGCCAGCAGCTCGGCCGGGACAGGCAAGAGGTCTGAAGCTTTCTTT. The chain employs TRBV7-9 and TRBJ1-1; 8 positions match TRBD1. Germline CDR1 and CDR2: SEHNR and FQNEAQ (reference sequence). This CDR3 comprises 16 residues. V was clipped by 4 bases and J by 6 bases; unmatched bases: 13.

The J gene is TRBJ1-2, the V gene TRBV7-2; D unresolved. Deletions cut 4 bases from V and 5 bases from J, with 20 bases between. Germline-derived CDR1 and CDR2 are SGHTA and FQGNSA. The CDR3 spans 16 residues. CDR3 bases: TGTGCCAGCAGCTACCTGGACGCCAAGCGGGTTTATGGCTACACCTTC. Its translation: CASSYLDAKRVYGYTF. The entire variable domain, with the rest obtained from reference TRBV7-2 and TRBJ1-2, is as follows: GAGVSQSPSNKVTEKGKDVELRCDPISGHTALYWYRQSLGQGLEFLIYFQGNSAPDKSGLPSDRFSAERTGGSVSTLTIQRTQQEDSAVYLCASSYLDAKRVYGYTFGSGTRLTVV.

The chain couples TRBV29-1 to TRBJ2-5; the D is unclear. The germline gives CDR1 SQVTM, CDR2 ANQGSEA. V was clipped by 0 bases and J by 5 bases, with 10 bases between them. The length of the CDR3 is 13 residues. CDR3 bases: TGCAGCGTTGAAGATATCACCGCGGAGACCCAGTACTTC. Translating it yields CSVEDITAETQYF.

A note on this clone: One end of the junction is discordant with germline, which a read error may explain. The CDR3 DNA follows: TGCGCCAGCAGCCAAGATCGAGAGTCATCACCCCTCCACTTT. Translation: CASSQDRESSPLHF. The J gene is TRBJ1-6, the V gene TRBV5-4; D not certain. Germline CDR1 and CDR2: SGHNT and YYREEE (reference sequence). This CDR3 has 14 residues.

J is TRBJ2-2 and V is TRBV4-1; maybe TRBD1 (6 bases). CDR1 is MGHRA, CDR2 YSYEKL, per germline. The CDR3 spans 14 residues. V lost 6 bases and J lost 6, with 14 bases in between. This CDR3 is CASRPPTGPGELFF. The CDR3 nucleotides are TGCGCCAGCAGACCGCCTACAGGGCCCGGGGAGCTGTTTTTT.

This chain uses TRBV30 with TRBJ2-7; D is undetermined. The CDR3 loop spans 11 amino acids. V lost 4 bases and J 0 bases, leaving 4 bases between the germline ends. The V gene's germline CDR1 is GTSNPN and CDR2 SVGIG (reference sequence). The CDR3 here is CAWISSYEQYF. The CDR3, as DNA: TGTGCCTGGATTAGCTCCTACGAGCAGTACTTC.

The genes are TRBV19 and TRBJ1-2; TRBD1 aligns across 8 bases. The V segment lost 6 bases and the J segment 1 base; nucleotides outside the gene matches: 13. Germline CDR1 and CDR2: LNHDA and SQIVND (reference sequence). This CDR3 region has 17 residues. CDR3 in DNA: TGTGCCAGTAGATCCGGACAGGGCTTATTGCGTAACTATGGCTACACCTTC. This gives the protein CASRSGQGLLRNYGYTF.

This rearrangement joins TRBV28 to TRBJ2-3; the D gene is possibly TRBD2 (6 bases). Germline loops: CDR1 MDHEN, CDR2 SYDVKM. V lost 4 bases to trimming and J lost 4 bases, with 15 bases between them. The CDR3 runs to 15 residues. CDR3 sequence reads: CASSWEPGEADTQYF. The CDR3 region has the DNA TGTGCCAGCAGTTGGGAACCCGGGGAGGCAGATACGCAGTATTTT.

This clone occurred a few times. V is TRBV5-6 and J is TRBJ1-1; D remains unclear. The germline V and J ends were trimmed by 4 bases and 10 bases, with 17 bases remaining between them. The length of the CDR3 is 13 residues. The germline CDR1 and CDR2 sequences are SGHDT and YYEEEE. The CDR3 DNA follows: TGTGCCAGCAGCGCAAGTCCCAGAGGTGTAGCTTTCTTT. Translated, it gives CASSASPRGVAFF.

V usage is TRBV28 and J usage is TRBJ2-1; tentatively, D is TRBD1 (6 bases). The CDR3 totals 16 residues. CDR1 MDHEN and CDR2 SYDVKM come from the germline V gene. The germline V and J ends were trimmed by 3 bases and 3 bases, with 15 bases remaining between them. DNA for the CDR3: TGTGCCAGCAGTTTGTTCGCCGGACAGATCTACAATGAGCAGTTCTTC. Protein sequence: CASSLFAGQIYNEQFF. Drawing the rest from reference TRBV28 and TRBJ2-1, the complete variable domain is DVKVTQSSRYLVKRTGEKVFLECVQDMDHENMFWYRQDPGLGLRLIYFSYDVKMKEKGDIPEGYSVSREKKERFSLILESASTNQTSMYLCASSLFAGQIYNEQFFGPGTRLTVL.

The chain links TRBV15 to TRBJ2-3, with 10 nucleotides matching TRBD2. The CDR3 is made up of 17 amino acids. J lost 0 bases, V lost 5 bases, and 8 bases had no gene match. CDR1 is LNHNV and CDR2 is YYDKDF in the germline V gene (reference sequence). CDR3 nucleotides: TGTGCCACCAGCGGGACCCTGACTAGCGGGAGCACAGATACGCAGTATTTT. Its protein is CATSGTLTSGSTDTQYF. The full variable domain, in which reference TRBV15 and TRBJ2-3 provide the parts outside the CDR3, is DAMVIQNPRYQVTQFGKPVTLSCSQTLNHNVMYWYQQKSSQAPKLLFHYYDKDFNNEADTPDNFQSRRPNTSFCFLDIRSPGLGDTAMYLCATSGTLTSGSTDTQYFGPGTRLTVL.

This clone showed up just a few times. The chain couples TRBV7-9 to TRBJ1-6; 7 nucleotides agree with TRBD1. This CDR3 region has 15 residues. Germline values: CDR1 SEHNR, CDR2 FQNEAQ (reference sequence). J gave up 7 bases and V 4 bases, and 7 bases lay outside the gene matches. CDR3 loop: CASSSADRPNSPLHF. Written as DNA, the CDR3 is TGTGCCAGCAGCTCCGCGGACAGGCCCAATTCACCCCTCCACTTT.

The chain combines TRBV27 with TRBJ1-2; D may be TRBD1 (6 bases). The CDR3 covers 14 residues. Germline CDR1 is MNHEY and CDR2 is SMNVEV (reference sequence). V lost 0 bases and J lost 6, with 11 bases in between. Written as DNA, the CDR3 is TGTGCCAGCAGTTTATCGAGCAGGGGCCATGGCTACACCTTC. It encodes CASSLSSRGHGYTF.

This chain uses TRBV7-7 with TRBJ2-2, with D unresolved. CDR3 length: 15 amino acids. CDR1 and CDR2 (germline): SSHAT, FNYEAQ (reference sequence). V was clipped by 1 base and J by 3 bases, with 9 bases between them. The CDR3: CASSLGPPDTGELFF. The CDR3 bases are TGTGCCAGCAGCTTAGGGCCCCCAGACACCGGGGAGCTGTTTTTT.

The V call is TRBV5-5, the J call TRBJ2-3, with D perhaps matching TRBD2 (5 bases). Germline CDR1 SGHKS, CDR2 YYEKEE (reference sequence). Trimming took 0 bases from V and 2 from J, leaving 7 bases between them. The CDR3 extends over 14 amino acids. The CDR3 bases are TGTGCCAGCAGCTTGGGAGGGTACACAGATACGCAGTATTTT. It is translated as CASSLGGYTDTQYF.

The rearrangement joins TRBV11-1 to TRBJ1-1; unclear D gene. V lost 10 bases and J lost 0, with 15 bases in between. Germline V gene lookup returns CDR1 SGHAT and CDR2 FQDESV (reference sequence). The CDR3 is 14 residues long. This CDR3 reads CATTRKFMNTEAFF. The CDR3 DNA is TGTGCCACAACGAGGAAGTTCATGAACACTGAAGCTTTCTTT.

This sequence joins TRBV7-9 and TRBJ1-1, with D tentatively TRBD1 (6 bases). V lost 3 bases and J 4 bases, leaving 15 bases between the germline ends. The CDR3 covers 15 residues. Germline-derived CDR1 and CDR2 are SEHNR and FQNEAQ (reference sequence). The CDR3 nucleotides are TGTGCCAGCAGCTTCCTCAGGGGTTGGGGCACTGAAGCTTTCTTT. Protein product: CASSFLRGWGTEAFF.

V and J are TRBV6-5 and TRBJ2-7; 8 bases are a match to TRBD2. The CDR3 sequence is 15 residues long. V trimming: 0 bases; J trimming: 2 bases; junction bases outside the gene matches: 3. Germline values: CDR1 MNHEY, CDR2 SVGAGI. In DNA, the CDR3 is TGTGCCAGCAGTTACTCACTAGCGGAGCCCTACGAGCAGTACTTC. It specifies CASSYSLAEPYEQYF.

The chain couples TRBV6-5 to TRBJ1-3; D perhaps matches TRBD1 (5 bases). This CDR3 region has 15 residues. From germline, CDR1 is MNHEY and CDR2 SVGAGI. Trimming took 5 bases from V and 0 from J, leaving 11 bases between them. The CDR3 region has the DNA TGTGCCAGCAGTCGACAGACGAGCTCTGGAAACACCATATATTTT. Protein product: CASSRQTSSGNTIYF.